The TCR beta chain described here comes from a study of naive and memory T cell subsets. Findings and limits, study-wide: Possibly reflecting memory cells re-expressing CD45RA, a few larger clonotypes occurred in naive repertoires, especially CD8.

This clonotype was seen a handful of times. Its matching antigen is unknown. An equimolar mix of two oligonucleotides served as the beta constant-region primer for TRBC1 and TRBC2. Ligated cDNA was amplified by four rounds of PCR with nested alpha and beta constant-region primers and SP2. One entry per CDR3 protein results from TCRdb running MiXCR on the UMI-ligation and nested PCR reads. Among 150,000 or so distinct CDR3 sequences listed, about 23% were seen once. From the second PCR step, alpha and beta chains were amplified apart. CDR1 GTSNPN and CDR2 SVGIG come from the germline V gene (reference sequence). The ends lost 1 base at V and 7 bases at J; junction bases unmatched: 5. CDR3 length: 13 residues.

The gene calls are TRBV30 and TRBJ1-1, with 8 positions matching TRBD1. The receptor's source is a human donor in good health. The sample consisted of naive CD4+ T cells from blood. CDR3 DNA: TGTGCCTGGAGTGGGACAGGGAAGGGTGAAGCTTTCTTT. Translating gives CAWSGTGKGEAFF.